The T cell receptor beta chain described here comes from a study of CD4 T cells in relation to SARS-CoV-2 and coronaviruses (dated by TCRdb to 2020 to 2023). For the wider study: Patient-derived lymphoblastoid cell lines were used to map the HLA restriction of shared crossreactive spike epitopes. The Adaptive Biotechnologies TCR-sequencing kit was used to sequence samples from three pre-COVID donors and the naive versus memory experiments, while other data came from Illumina-based sequencing. The study assessed, at the TCR clonotype level, memory CD4+ T cell crossreactivity between SARS-CoV-2 and common cold coronavirus spike proteins. A different, Illumina-based TCR-beta assay was used to sequence expansion assays from other donors in the study. On the study overall, not on this receptor specifically: The study was constrained by small numbers of patients and of tested TCRs. Compared with monoreactive clones, crossreactive clones had significantly weaker SARS-CoV-2-driven expansion, a result consistent with antigenic imprinting. No donor contributed both pre-pandemic and post-infection samples, which limited tracing the source of pre-existing responses. Memory CD4+ clonotypes crossrecognizing SARS-CoV-2 and at least one common cold coronavirus spike were found in 50% to 80% of donors. Crossreactivity analysis was centred on spike protein, so crossreactivity against other viral proteins was not assessed. Naive versus memory sequencing indicated the assay detects memory recall responses rather than primary responses primed during culture.

Uncultured naive and memory CD4+ T cell DNA received deep-resolution immunoSEQ TCR-beta sequencing. Per the original workflow: During preprocessing, nonproductive sequences were removed, as were CDR3s that did not start with C, did not end with F or W, or were shorter than 7 amino acids. Cultured and uncultured naive and memory CD4+ repertoires were searched for CDR3s previously identified as spike- and CEF-reactive. Pairwise Levenshtein distance, computed with the stringdist R package after three terminal residues were trimmed from each end, was used as the measure of CDR3 homology. TCRdb limited this immuneACCESS table to in-frame rearrangements with V and J called. A share of clones is missing; checked studies link under half to unresolved V genes, and the rest is unexplained. The V and J calls and clone size were taken over from that table, and D and trimming were inferred from the DNA. In this sample the table shows 60,000 to 75,000 clones, just over 90% of which occur a single time. The leading ten clones occupy 0.23% of the sample.

CD4+ T cells from unexposed donors were collected before the COVID-19 pandemic (2011-2018). To separate naive from memory CD4+ T cells, cryopreserved PBMCs first underwent CD4 enrichment and then EasySep naive CD4+ T cell enrichment. The leukapheresis product used for the unexposed donors was purchased from a commercial source. PBMCs were isolated from leukapheresis product or whole blood by Ficoll-Paque PLUS gradient centrifugation. PBMCs were either cryopreserved at -140°C or used fresh in the expansion assay. The QIAamp Micro DNA Kit was used to extract genomic DNA from the CD4+ T cells. The table lists this clone with a count of one. Its antigen specificity is not known. No base quality values were provided; no much bigger clone lies one nucleotide off. CDR1 and CDR2 were assigned from the germline V gene as SGHRS and YFSETQ. The cysteine opens and the phenylalanine closes a CDR3 of 17 amino acids. Solely the CDR3 DNA is kept, with 51 bases framed from the first base. Here V drops 0 bases and J drops 6 bases, and the junction holds 12 bases not matched to any gene.

The sequence came from a human donor in good health. The sample comprised naive CD4+ T cells from PBMCs. The meaning of the sample's cell subset or site label: naive CD4+ T cells isolated by negative enrichment. The V and J genes are TRBV5-1 and TRBJ2-1; TRBD1 fits 7 bases in the junction. The DNA sequence is given as TGCGCCAGCAGCTTGGAACAGGGGATTATTGGTGTCAATGAGCAGTTCTTC. Its coded protein is CASSLEQGIIGVNEQFF. Full variable domain (CDR3 extended with the reference TRBV5-1 and TRBJ2-1 proteins): KAGVTQTPRYLIKTRGQQVTLSCSPISGHRSVSWYQQTPGQGLQFLFEYFSETQRNKGNFPGRFSGRQFSNSRSEMNVSTLELGDSALYLCASSLEQGIIGVNEQFFGPGTRLTVL.